These T cell receptor beta chains were read from a single sample in a study of shared clonotypes between healthy human individuals. Only in-frame clones appear in the TCRdb table, and some are missing; sequencing was by immunoSEQ multiplex PCR. The sample includes just under 95,000 clones, approximately 70% seen only once; the top ten take approximately 50%. Sequenced material: memory CD8+ T cells sorted from blood. These receptors were collected from a young man in good health. CDR3s include the opening cysteine and the closing phenylalanine or tryptophan.

v_call	j_call	cdr3_aa
TRBV6-1	TRBJ2-1	CASSLTGREQFF
TRBV11-1	TRBJ2-1	CASSLVGTSLYNEQFF
TRBV5-1	TRBJ2-5	CASHVSIQETQYF
TRBV7-9	TRBJ2-3	CASSLNDPFDTDTQYF
TRBV5-5	TRBJ2-1	CASSLASGRRNEQFF
TRBV6-1	TRBJ1-5	CASSEEGRSGNQPQHF
TRBV5-1	TRBJ2-7	CAIPPGNEQYF
TRBV6-5	TRBJ1-4	CASAPGQGNEKLFF
TRBV5-1	TRBJ2-1	CASSFGGSSYNEQFF
TRBV25-1	TRBJ2-1	CASSSPGTSGRDNEQFF
TRBV9	TRBJ1-1	CASSAEGGVVTEAFF
TRBV13	TRBJ2-1	CASSLEGGLGNEQFF
TRBV25-1	TRBJ2-5	CASWDAGETQYF
TRBV4-1	TRBJ2-7	CASSQSGTSYEQYF
TRBV6-1	TRBJ2-7	CASSEGQGASYEQYF
TRBV19	TRBJ1-5	CARGTGRTNQPQHF
TRBV11-2	TRBJ1-4	CASSRTGGEKLFF
TRBV9	TRBJ1-4	CASSPRHATNEKLFF
TRBV27	TRBJ2-1	CASSPWLGQVYNEQFF
TRBV5-6	TRBJ2-2	CASSPISRQGAGGELFF
TRBV27	TRBJ2-7	CASSLYSGREQYF
TRBV28	TRBJ2-7	CASSLLGRDEQYF
TRBV25-1	TRBJ1-5	CASSESVGGHQPQHF
TRBV2	TRBJ2-3	CASREQGGGTDTQYF
TRBV28	TRBJ2-7	CASSGVAAAYEQYF
TRBV10-3	TRBJ2-5	CAIRQGLQQYF
TRBV7-2	TRBJ1-5	CASSFLGQGINQPQHF
TRBV11-1	TRBJ1-1	CASSLVGPTEAFF
TRBV4-2	TRBJ2-2	CASSQRLGTGELFF
TRBV9	TRBJ2-1	CASSPPKRASGNNEQFF
TRBV25-1	TRBJ2-6	CASSAGTASGANVLTF
TRBV5-1	TRBJ2-7	CASSLVDRSSYEQYF
TRBV19	TRBJ2-7	CASRPRVSSYEQYF
TRBV19	TRBJ1-1	CASSIAGGSTEAFF
TRBV10-2	TRBJ2-5	CASSDPRFGDQGETQYF
TRBV11-2	TRBJ2-3	CASSPRTSGTDTDTQYF
TRBV27	TRBJ1-5	CASKPQGSNQPQHF
TRBV2	TRBJ2-7	CASSLGLTREQYF
TRBV7-9	TRBJ1-4	CASGGLIMATNEKLFF
TRBV6-5	TRBJ2-1	CASSPRLEGNEQFF
TRBV19	TRBJ2-3	CASRLGQGSTDTQYF
TRBV7-6	TRBJ1-4	CASSPGQGFSTNEKLFF
TRBV7-8	TRBJ2-7	CASSLGQGGFYEQYF
TRBV5-1	TRBJ1-1	CASSTLGPNTEAFF
TRBV27	TRBJ2-2	CASSLAGRNTGELFF
TRBV5-4	TRBJ2-5	CASSWGSGTGVTQYF
TRBV6-5	TRBJ2-7	CASVLFYEQYF